Each of the 14 T cell receptor beta chains below was sequenced from the same sample in a study of T cell responses to AZD1222 COVID-19 vaccine. The data were produced by immunoSEQ multiplex PCR, yet TCRdb's version contains in-frame clones alone and is incomplete. Altogether 150,000 to 180,000 clones are present, 90% being singletons, with the ten largest covering approximately 17%. This sample comprised peripheral blood, obtained on day 0 of AZD1222 vaccination. These receptors were obtained from an adult in good health.

This clone came up once. The J gene is TRBJ1-1, the V gene TRBV6-2 or TRBV6-3, with D unclear. Deletions cut 5 bases from V and 5 bases from J, with 6 bases between. CDR1 is MNHEY, CDR2 SVGEGT, per germline. The CDR3 totals 11 residues. CDR3 sequence (DNA): TGTGCCAGCAGTCGAGGTACTGAAGCTTTCTTT. It is translated as CASSRGTEAFF.

The chain employs TRBV24-1 and TRBJ2-1; 10 bases fit TRBD2. Germline V gene sequence: CDR1 KGHDR, CDR2 SFDVKD. The CDR3 runs 18 residues. Trimming cost V 1 base and J 10 bases; bases outside gene matches: 15. The CDR3 loop is CATSDFGLAGEYRPEQFF. The CDR3 bases are TGTGCCACCAGTGATTTCGGCCTAGCGGGAGAATATCGCCCCGAGCAGTTCTTC.

The genes are TRBV7-2 and TRBJ2-5; no reliable D call. The CDR3 sequence is 15 residues long. V lost 1 base, J lost 3 bases, and 12 bases lay in between. Per germline, CDR1 SGHTA and CDR2 FQGNSA. Here the CDR3 reads CASSLVVSPKETQYF. As DNA, the CDR3 is TGTGCCAGCAGCTTAGTAGTCTCCCCAAAAGAGACCCAGTACTTC.

V gene TRBV5-1 combines with J gene TRBJ1-2; D unclear. Per germline, CDR1 SGHRS and CDR2 YFSETQ. Trimming left V 0 bases short and J 4 bases short, with 13 bases between. The CDR3 extends over 15 amino acids. Here the CDR3 DNA reads TGCGCCAGCAGCTTGGCCGTTGGGCAGCTCTATGGCTACACCTTC. It translates to CASSLAVGQLYGYTF.

This clone is a singleton in its sample. V usage is TRBV18 and J usage is TRBJ2-5, with TRBD2 identical over 9 bases. The CDR3 totals 15 residues. Looked up from germline, CDR1 is KGHSH and CDR2 is LQKENI. Losses at the gene ends were 3 bases for V and 2 bases for J; bases not matched to a gene: 4. The CDR3 DNA is TGTGCCAGCTCACCCCACGCGGGAGGGCAAGAGACCCAGTACTTC. Protein sequence: CASSPHAGGQETQYF.

This clone was recorded only once. The chain uses TRBV3-1 (or the pseudogene TRBV3-2) and TRBJ2-3, with 13 bases matching TRBD2. The V gene's germline CDR1 is LGHDT and CDR2 YNNKEL (reference sequence). After removal of 0 bases from V and 4 bases from J, the junction contained 4 bases not matched to a gene. This CDR3 comprises 17 residues. CDR3 loop: CASSQDLTSGGADTQYF. For the CDR3, the DNA is TGTGCCAGCAGCCAAGATCTAACTAGCGGGGGGGCAGATACGCAGTATTTT.

V usage is TRBV30 and J usage is TRBJ1-1; 8 bases are a match to TRBD1. The V and J ends lost 5 bases and 1 base, in that order; junction bases with no gene match: 0. This CDR3 is 12 amino acids long. CDR1 is GTSNPN and CDR2 is SVGIG in the germline V gene (reference sequence). The CDR3 is CAWDRGNTEAFF. DNA for the CDR3: TGTGCCTGGGACAGGGGGAACACTGAAGCTTTCTTT.

The J gene is TRBJ1-1, the V gene TRBV19; D unresolved. The CDR3 is 12 residues long. Trimming took off 3 bases at V and 10 bases at J, with 12 bases between the two ends. Germline V gene data show CDR1 as LNHDA and CDR2 as SQIVND (reference sequence). CDR3 sequence: CASSIYGTGAFF. For the CDR3, the DNA is TGTGCCAGTAGTATTTATGGAACGGGAGCTTTCTTT. Using reference TRBV19 and TRBJ1-1 for the parts outside the CDR3, the full variable domain is DGGITQSPKYLFRKEGQNVTLSCEQNLNHDAMYWYRQDPGQGLRLIYYSQIVNDFQKGDIAEGYSVSREKKESFPLTVTSAQKNPTAFYLCASSIYGTGAFFGQGTRLTVV.

The chain carries TRBV27 and TRBJ2-7; 7 bases map to TRBD1. Losses at the gene ends were 0 bases for V and 6 bases for J; bases not matched to a gene: 11. CDR3 size: 16 residues. Germline CDR1 and CDR2: MNHEY and SMNVEV (reference sequence). The CDR3 loop is CASSLSSAQTGREQYF. The CDR3 region has the DNA TGTGCCAGCAGTTTATCGAGCGCCCAGACAGGGCGCGAGCAGTACTTC.

V and J are TRBV6-2 or TRBV6-3 and TRBJ1-6; 10 nucleotides match TRBD1. V shed 3 bases and J 10 bases; nucleotides not matched to a gene: 9. CDR3 size: 16 residues. Germline CDR1 MNHEY, CDR2 SVGEGT. This CDR3 reads CASSYSGTGVKSPLHF. In DNA form, the CDR3 reads TGTGCCAGCAGTTATTCCGGGACAGGGGTAAAGTCACCCCTCCACTTT.

This sequence joins TRBV6-5 and TRBJ1-1, with TRBD1 identical over 10 bases. The CDR3 length is 14 residues. Germline V CDR1 and CDR2: MNHEY, SVGAGI. V gave up 4 bases and J gave up 3 bases; unmatched junction bases: 2. CDR3 loop: CASSFGTGDTEAFF. Here the CDR3 DNA reads TGTGCCAGCAGTTTCGGGACAGGGGACACTGAAGCTTTCTTT.

The chain carries TRBV28 and TRBJ1-2, with D possibly TRBD1 on 6 matching bases. Trimming took 6 bases from V and 6 from J, leaving 14 bases between them. CDR1 is MDHEN and CDR2 is SYDVKM in the germline V gene. The CDR3 totals 13 residues. The CDR3 DNA reads as TGTGCCAGCAGCTCACAGGGTGCCCATGGCTACACCTTC. Its protein is CASSSQGAHGYTF.

The J gene is TRBJ2-6, the V gene TRBV7-9; TRBD1 aligns across 10 bases. The length of the CDR3 is 18 residues. V dropped 2 bases and J dropped 3; count of bases not matched to a gene: 7. Germline assignment: CDR1 SEHNR and CDR2 FQNEAQ (reference sequence). The CDR3 loop reads CASSLWTGGRSGANVLTF. Here the CDR3 DNA reads TGTGCCAGCAGCTTATGGACAGGGGGAAGAAGTGGGGCCAACGTCCTGACTTTC.

Details on this clone: Other DNA sequences in this sample translate to the same CDR3. The rearrangement links TRBV29-1 to TRBJ1-1; possibly TRBD1 for D (5 bases). V was clipped by 6 bases and J by 0 bases, with 17 bases between them. The length of the CDR3 is 15 residues. CDR1 and CDR2 from the germline V gene are SQVTM and ANQGSEA. The CDR3 is CSVAPGWGMNTEAFF. CDR3 in DNA: TGCAGCGTGGCCCCCGGGTGGGGGATGAACACTGAAGCTTTCTTT.